This is a list of T cell receptor beta chains from one sample in a study of cytomegalovirus exposure and HLA in healthy donors. This table comes from immunoSEQ multiplex PCR, and its TCRdb copy is limited to in-frame clones, with some not included. The sample carries 150,000 to 200,000 clones, approximately 72% recorded once. The sequenced material came from PBMCs. These receptors came from a human donor in good health. Both conserved end residues are part of each CDR3. D genes are given only for firm matches. The size field is filled for only some rows; it gives once, few, many or a size class.

d_call: -; v_call: TRBV5-1; j_call: TRBJ1-1; clone_size: few; cdr3_nt: TGCGCCAGCAGCTTGGGGAGAGGTACTGAAGCTTTCTTT; cdr3_aa: CASSLGRGTEAFF
d_call: -; v_call: TRBV4-3; j_call: TRBJ1-2; clone_size: -; cdr3_nt: TGCGCCAGCAGCCAAGGAGGGGGCTATGGCTACACCTTC; cdr3_aa: CASSQGGGYGYTF
d_call: TRBD2; v_call: TRBV2; j_call: TRBJ2-7; clone_size: -; cdr3_nt: TGTGCCAGCAGTGAATTCCTAGCGGGGGTCCAAGAGCAGTACTTC; cdr3_aa: CASSEFLAGVQEQYF
d_call: TRBD2; v_call: TRBV7-9; j_call: TRBJ2-1; clone_size: once; cdr3_nt: TGTGCCAGCAGTTTAGCGGGGGGGCCCTACAATGAGCAGTTCTTC; cdr3_aa: CASSLAGGPYNEQFF
d_call: TRBD1; v_call: TRBV5-1; j_call: TRBJ2-1; clone_size: -; cdr3_nt: TGCGCCAGCAGCAACACAGGGGGCGAATATGAGCAGTTCTTC; cdr3_aa: CASSNTGGEYEQFF
d_call: TRBD1; v_call: TRBV4-3; j_call: TRBJ1-4; clone_size: few; cdr3_nt: TGCGCCAGCAGCCGGGACAGTGACACAACTAATGAAAAACTGTTTTTT; cdr3_aa: CASSRDSDTTNEKLFF
d_call: -; v_call: TRBV2; j_call: TRBJ1-6; clone_size: -; cdr3_nt: TGTGCCAGCAGTGATGGCGGCTTTACACCCCTCCACTTT; cdr3_aa: CASSDGGFTPLHF
d_call: -; v_call: TRBV28; j_call: TRBJ1-3; clone_size: once; cdr3_nt: TGTGCCAGCAGTCTCCAGGGACAAGGAAACACCATATATTTT; cdr3_aa: CASSLQGQGNTIYF
d_call: -; v_call: TRBV7-2; j_call: TRBJ2-2; clone_size: few; cdr3_nt: TGTGCCAGCAGCTACCGAGCGGGCCTTACCAACACCGGGGAGCTGTTTTTT; cdr3_aa: CASSYRAGLTNTGELFF
d_call: TRBD2; v_call: TRBV9; j_call: TRBJ2-3; clone_size: -; cdr3_nt: TGTGCCAGCAGCGTAGTTAGCGGGGGGGCTGATACGCAGTATTTT; cdr3_aa: CASSVVSGGADTQYF
d_call: TRBD1; v_call: TRBV9; j_call: TRBJ2-2; clone_size: once; cdr3_nt: TGTGCCAGCAGCCCCCCGACAGGGTTTACCGGGGAGCTGTTTTTT; cdr3_aa: CASSPPTGFTGELFF
d_call: -; v_call: TRBV29-1; j_call: TRBJ2-1; clone_size: -; cdr3_nt: TGCAGCGTCAGACCGGGTCCAAGCTACAATGAGCAGTTCTTC; cdr3_aa: CSVRPGPSYNEQFF
d_call: TRBD2; v_call: TRBV18; j_call: TRBJ2-7; clone_size: -; cdr3_nt: TGTGCCAGCTCACGGAGCGGGGCCTCCTACGAGCAGTACTTC; cdr3_aa: CASSRSGASYEQYF
d_call: TRBD1; v_call: TRBV6-1; j_call: TRBJ2-5; clone_size: -; cdr3_nt: TGTGCCAGCAGCCAAGAGGGACAGGGGAGCGAGACCCAGTACTTC; cdr3_aa: CASSQEGQGSETQYF
d_call: -; v_call: TRBV11-2; j_call: TRBJ2-7; clone_size: -; cdr3_nt: TGTGCCAGCAGCTTAACCCCAGGAAGGGGCACCTACGAGCAGTACTTC; cdr3_aa: CASSLTPGRGTYEQYF
d_call: TRBD2; v_call: TRBV5-1; j_call: TRBJ2-3; clone_size: -; cdr3_nt: TGCGCCAGCAGCTCCGGGGGGAGCGAGCCCACAGATACGCAGTATTTT; cdr3_aa: CASSSGGSEPTDTQYF
d_call: -; v_call: TRBV5-1; j_call: TRBJ2-5; clone_size: few; cdr3_nt: TGCGCCAGCAGCCTTTCAGCGATATCCGGAGGAGAGACCCAGTACTTC; cdr3_aa: CASSLSAISGGETQYF
d_call: -; v_call: TRBV27; j_call: TRBJ2-7; clone_size: -; cdr3_nt: TGTGCCAGCAGAGGCGGATACCTCTCCGAGCAGTACTTC; cdr3_aa: CASRGGYLSEQYF
d_call: -; v_call: TRBV29-1; j_call: TRBJ2-7; clone_size: few; cdr3_nt: TGCAGCGTTGCTGGGGGCGCGGACGAGCAGTACTTC; cdr3_aa: CSVAGGADEQYF
d_call: -; v_call: TRBV7-9; j_call: TRBJ2-7; clone_size: few; cdr3_nt: TGTGCCAGCAGTCGAAATAACGGGGACTACGAGCAGTACTTC; cdr3_aa: CASSRNNGDYEQYF
d_call: -; v_call: TRBV7-8; j_call: TRBJ2-7; clone_size: few; cdr3_nt: TGTGCCAGCAGCCCCACTAGCTCCTACGAGCAGTACTTC; cdr3_aa: CASSPTSSYEQYF
d_call: TRBD1; v_call: TRBV4-1; j_call: TRBJ1-1; clone_size: -; cdr3_nt: TGCGCCAGCAGCCACATGGACAGGGAAACTGAAGCTTTCTTT; cdr3_aa: CASSHMDRETEAFF
d_call: -; v_call: TRBV11-2; j_call: TRBJ2-5; clone_size: once; cdr3_nt: TGTGCCAGCAGCCACTCGGACAGACAAGAGACCCAGTACTTC; cdr3_aa: CASSHSDRQETQYF
d_call: TRBD2; v_call: TRBV5-1; j_call: TRBJ2-5; clone_size: -; cdr3_nt: TGCGCCAGCAGCTCCCCAGCGGGGGCCGGAGAGACCCAGTACTTC; cdr3_aa: CASSSPAGAGETQYF
d_call: -; v_call: TRBV10-1; j_call: TRBJ2-7; clone_size: -; cdr3_nt: TGCGCCAGCAGCTCAGGGGGGCGCTACGAGCAGTACTTC; cdr3_aa: CASSSGGRYEQYF
d_call: TRBD1; v_call: TRBV4-1; j_call: TRBJ2-5; clone_size: few; cdr3_nt: TGCGCCAGCAGCCTAGGGACAGGGGGCGACCAAGAGACCCAGTACTTC; cdr3_aa: CASSLGTGGDQETQYF
d_call: -; v_call: TRBV19; j_call: TRBJ2-3; clone_size: -; cdr3_nt: TGTGCCAGTAGTATGGGGCCGGGCCTCACAGATACGCAGTATTTT; cdr3_aa: CASSMGPGLTDTQYF
d_call: TRBD1; v_call: TRBV27; j_call: TRBJ2-1; clone_size: -; cdr3_nt: TGTGCCAGCAGTTCGACAGGGTACTCCTACAATGAGCAGTTCTTC; cdr3_aa: CASSSTGYSYNEQFF
d_call: -; v_call: TRBV30; j_call: TRBJ1-1; clone_size: -; cdr3_nt: TGTGCCTGGAGCGCGGATTTGTGGACTGAAGCTTTCTTT; cdr3_aa: CAWSADLWTEAFF
d_call: -; v_call: TRBV7-3; j_call: TRBJ1-1; clone_size: -; cdr3_nt: TGTGCCAGCAGTCCGGGGGGGGCAAACACTGAAGCTTTCTTT; cdr3_aa: CASSPGGANTEAFF
d_call: TRBD1; v_call: TRBV19; j_call: TRBJ1-1; clone_size: once; cdr3_nt: TGTGCCAGTAGACCGGGACAGGCCCGACCTGAAGCTTTCTTT; cdr3_aa: CASRPGQARPEAFF
d_call: TRBD1; v_call: TRBV6-5; j_call: TRBJ1-5; clone_size: few; cdr3_nt: TGTGCCAGCAGAGCCAGGGGGCCAGGCAATCAGCCCCAGCATTTT; cdr3_aa: CASRARGPGNQPQHF
d_call: TRBD1; v_call: TRBV28; j_call: TRBJ1-2; clone_size: -; cdr3_nt: TGTGCCAGCAGTTTTTCCTGGGACAGGGGTTGGTATGGCTACACCTTC; cdr3_aa: CASSFSWDRGWYGYTF
d_call: -; v_call: TRBV25-1; j_call: TRBJ2-5; clone_size: once; cdr3_nt: TGTGCCAGCAGTGAAACAGGGACCCAAGAGACCCAGTACTTC; cdr3_aa: CASSETGTQETQYF
d_call: -; v_call: TRBV5-1; j_call: TRBJ2-1; clone_size: -; cdr3_nt: TGCGCCAGCAGCTTGTATGACTCCGGGGATGGTGAGCAGTTCTTC; cdr3_aa: CASSLYDSGDGEQFF
d_call: -; v_call: TRBV5-1; j_call: TRBJ2-1; clone_size: -; cdr3_nt: TGCGCCAGCAGCTTGGACATCTACAATGAGCAGTTCTTC; cdr3_aa: CASSLDIYNEQFF
d_call: -; v_call: TRBV6-5; j_call: TRBJ1-3; clone_size: -; cdr3_nt: TGTGCCAGCAGTTCCAGGGCCAGACTAAACACCATATATTTT; cdr3_aa: CASSSRARLNTIYF
d_call: -; v_call: TRBV28; j_call: TRBJ1-4; clone_size: many; cdr3_nt: TGTGCCAGCAGTTTAGGGGCGGACTACGTGCAGAGGGAAAAACTGTTTTTT; cdr3_aa: CASSLGADYVQREKLFF
d_call: -; v_call: TRBV7-3; j_call: TRBJ2-7; clone_size: -; cdr3_nt: TGTGCCCCCGGAAGGGGGTTGGAGCAGTACTTC; cdr3_aa: CAPGRGLEQYF
d_call: -; v_call: TRBV5-1; j_call: TRBJ2-3; clone_size: few; cdr3_nt: TGCGCCAGCAGCCCTATACCGGCCGCAGCGGATACGCAGTATTTT; cdr3_aa: CASSPIPAAADTQYF
d_call: TRBD1; v_call: TRBV18; j_call: TRBJ1-3; clone_size: -; cdr3_nt: TGTGCCAGCTCACGGGACAGCCGGTCTGGAAACACCATATATTTT; cdr3_aa: CASSRDSRSGNTIYF
d_call: -; v_call: TRBV7-2; j_call: TRBJ2-3; clone_size: -; cdr3_nt: TGTGCCAGCAGCCCCCCATCCGGGAATACGCAGTATTTT; cdr3_aa: CASSPPSGNTQYF
d_call: TRBD2; v_call: TRBV4-1; j_call: TRBJ2-1; clone_size: -; cdr3_nt: TGCGCCAGCAGCAAAATAGCGGGGGTTAGGTACAATGAGCAGTTCTTC; cdr3_aa: CASSKIAGVRYNEQFF
d_call: TRBD1; v_call: TRBV11-2; j_call: TRBJ2-7; clone_size: large; cdr3_nt: TGTGCCAGCAGCCCTTCCGGGACAGGGATTTACGAGCAGTACTTC; cdr3_aa: CASSPSGTGIYEQYF
d_call: TRBD2; v_call: TRBV6-4; j_call: TRBJ2-5; clone_size: -; cdr3_nt: TGTGCCAGCAGTGAAATTAGCGGGGAGACCCAGTACTTC; cdr3_aa: CASSEISGETQYF
d_call: -; v_call: TRBV11-2; j_call: TRBJ1-1; clone_size: -; cdr3_nt: TGTGCCAGCAGCTTCGTAGAGTCGAACACTGAAGCTTTCTTT; cdr3_aa: CASSFVESNTEAFF
d_call: -; v_call: TRBV5-6; j_call: TRBJ2-1; clone_size: few; cdr3_nt: TGTGCCAGCAGCTTGGCAGGGCCGCGGTCTTACAATGAGCAGTTCTTC; cdr3_aa: CASSLAGPRSYNEQFF
d_call: -; v_call: TRBV5-8; j_call: TRBJ2-3; clone_size: -; cdr3_nt: TGTGCCAGCAGCTCCACTTCAGGGGAGGGAGGAGATACGCAGTATTTT; cdr3_aa: CASSSTSGEGGDTQYF
d_call: -; v_call: TRBV6-5; j_call: TRBJ1-4; clone_size: once; cdr3_nt: TGTGCCAGCAGACAGGGATCGGTAGAAAAACTGTTTTTT; cdr3_aa: CASRQGSVEKLFF
d_call: -; v_call: TRBV7-8; j_call: TRBJ2-5; clone_size: -; cdr3_nt: TGTGCGTCACAGGAGCCGTCAGAGACCCAGTACTTC; cdr3_aa: CASQEPSETQYF
d_call: TRBD2; v_call: TRBV4-3; j_call: TRBJ2-2; clone_size: -; cdr3_nt: TGCGCCAGCAGCCAAGGGACTAGCGGAATCACCGGGGAGCTGTTTTTT; cdr3_aa: CASSQGTSGITGELFF
d_call: TRBD2; v_call: TRBV4-1; j_call: TRBJ2-3; clone_size: -; cdr3_nt: TGCGCCAGCAGCCAAGAGTCCCTAGCGGGGCGCACAGATACGCAGTATTTT; cdr3_aa: CASSQESLAGRTDTQYF
d_call: TRBD1; v_call: TRBV7-9; j_call: TRBJ2-3; clone_size: -; cdr3_nt: TGTGCCAGCAGCTACTCCGGGACAGGGACAGATACGCAGTATTTT; cdr3_aa: CASSYSGTGTDTQYF
d_call: -; v_call: TRBV18; j_call: TRBJ2-7; clone_size: -; cdr3_nt: TGTGCCAGCTCACCAAGATCCAGTCCCGAGCAGTACTTC; cdr3_aa: CASSPRSSPEQYF
d_call: -; v_call: TRBV7-3; j_call: TRBJ1-1; clone_size: -; cdr3_nt: TGTGCCAGCCGCCGCGCCGTGAACACTGAAGCTTTCTTT; cdr3_aa: CASRRAVNTEAFF
d_call: TRBD1; v_call: TRBV28; j_call: TRBJ2-7; clone_size: -; cdr3_nt: TGTGCCAGCAGTTCACCGGGACAGGGGACCCACGAGCAGTACTTC; cdr3_aa: CASSSPGQGTHEQYF
d_call: TRBD1; v_call: TRBV6-1; j_call: TRBJ1-5; clone_size: -; cdr3_nt: TGTGCCAGCAAGGGACAGGGAAATCAGCCCCAGCATTTT; cdr3_aa: CASKGQGNQPQHF
d_call: TRBD2; v_call: TRBV6-4; j_call: TRBJ2-1; clone_size: -; cdr3_nt: TGTGCCAGCAGTGGGAGCGGGGGCGACTACAATGAGCAGTTCTTC; cdr3_aa: CASSGSGGDYNEQFF
d_call: TRBD1; v_call: TRBV19; j_call: TRBJ2-5; clone_size: -; cdr3_nt: TGTGCCAGTAGTATCGGACAGGGCCAAGAGACCCAGTACTTC; cdr3_aa: CASSIGQGQETQYF